Following are 17 T cell receptor beta chains from one sample sequenced in a study of beta chain features in type 1 diabetes. Since all of the isolated RNA was reverse transcribed, expressed TCRB transcripts were what got sequenced. Libraries were prepared by immunoSEQ multiplex PCR; TCRdb keeps only in-frame clonotypes and omits some of them. This table has 400,000 to 550,000 clones, 11% appearing once. The sequenced sample was naive CD4+ T cells from blood. These TCRs come from a woman in her late teens or twenties in good health.

This clone has just a few counts. The chain links TRBV7-8 to TRBJ1-3, with a weak D call TRBD1 (5 bases). Trimming shortened V by 5 bases and J by 4 bases, and 18 bases separated the two germline ends. Germline CDR1 SGHVS, CDR2 FQNEAQ. The CDR3 loop spans 16 amino acids. CDR3 bases: TGTGCCAGCAGCCCCCGAAGCGGGGCGCGGGGAAACACCATATATTTT. This encodes CASSPRSGARGNTIYF.

The chain carries TRBV11-2 and TRBJ2-3, with 9 bases aligning to TRBD2. The trim removed 6 bases at V and 4 bases at J, leaving 5 bases unmatched. The CDR3 consists of 14 residues. CDR1 is SGHAT, CDR2 FQNNGV, per germline. Written as DNA, the CDR3 is TGTGCCAGCAGTAGACTAGCGGTTGCAGATACGCAGTATTTT. It codes for CASSRLAVADTQYF.

V gene TRBV7-9 combines with J gene TRBJ1-4; D is ambiguous. The CDR3 is 15 residues long. Germline CDR1 and CDR2: SEHNR and FQNEAQ (reference sequence). Trimming took off 1 base at V and 4 bases at J, with 10 bases between the two ends. In DNA form, the CDR3 reads TGTGCCAGCAGCTTAGGTGTCAGCCGTAATGAAAAACTGTTTTTT. This encodes CASSLGVSRNEKLFF.

This clone showed up just a few times. The gene calls are TRBV28 and TRBJ2-2, with TRBD1 matching over 10 bases. CDR1 and CDR2 from the germline V gene are MDHEN and SYDVKM. The CDR3 consists of 14 residues. The ends lost 7 bases at V and 7 bases at J; junction bases unmatched: 6. CDR3 sequence reads: CASTPTGGLGELFF. CDR3 DNA sequence: TGTGCCAGCACCCCGACAGGGGGCCTCGGGGAGCTGTTTTTT. The full variable domain, its missing parts supplied by reference TRBV28 and TRBJ2-2, is DVKVTQSSRYLVKRTGEKVFLECVQDMDHENMFWYRQDPGLGLRLIYFSYDVKMKEKGDIPEGYSVSREKKERFSLILESASTNQTSMYLCASTPTGGLGELFFGEGSRLTVL.

This clone was counted a few times. The chain combines TRBV2 with TRBJ1-2; D unclear. The germline gives CDR1 SNHLY, CDR2 FYNNEI. The V gene lost 5 bases and the J gene lost 3 bases, with 16 bases spanning the gap. The CDR3 is 15 amino acids. CDR3 nucleotide sequence: TGTGCCAGCAGTTATACCGACTCCACGGACTATGGCTACACCTTC. Translation: CASSYTDSTDYGYTF.

This clone was seen a few times. The rearrangement uses TRBV4-3 and TRBJ2-6, with a possible D match to TRBD2 (6 bases). The CDR3 totals 19 residues. CDR1 is LGHNA and CDR2 is YSLEER in the germline V gene. The V gene lost 3 bases and the J gene lost 0 bases, with 18 bases spanning the gap. In DNA, the CDR3 is TGCGCCAGCAGCCACCCCTGGGGGGACGAGGACTCTGGGGCCAACGTCCTGACTTTC. It encodes CASSHPWGDEDSGANVLTF.

This clone was counted only a few times. The chain links TRBV5-5 to TRBJ2-1, with D possibly called TRBD1 or TRBD2 (5 bases each). Germline-derived CDR1 and CDR2 are SGHKS and YYEKEE (reference sequence). CDR3 length: 17 amino acids. The V end lost 4 bases, the J end lost 0 bases, and 17 bases lay between the germline ends. The CDR3 sequence is CASSTRSGPSSYNEQFF. As DNA, the CDR3 is TGTGCCAGCAGCACGAGATCGGGACCTAGCTCCTACAATGAGCAGTTCTTC.

This clone appeared a few times. V is TRBV15 and J is TRBJ1-3, with 7 bases that match TRBD1. CDR1 LNHNV and CDR2 YYDKDF come from the germline V gene (reference sequence). The J segment lost 0 bases and the V segment lost 8 bases, leaving 13 bases of the junction unmatched. The CDR3 runs to 17 residues. The CDR3: CATSPDRAPDSGNTIYF. In nucleotides, the CDR3 is TGTGCCACCTCCCCCGACAGGGCCCCGGACTCTGGAAACACCATATATTTT.

This clone has more than one count but fewer than ten. Other DNA sequences of this sample code for an identical CDR3. This chain uses TRBV7-2 with TRBJ2-7; D ambiguous. Germline CDR1 and CDR2: SGHTA and FQGNSA. The CDR3 length is 14 residues. Trimming pared 1 base from V and 0 bases from J, leaving 7 bases between. In nucleotides, the CDR3 is TGTGCCAGCAGCTTAGACAGTTCCTCCTACGAGCAGTACTTC. It is translated as CASSLDSSSYEQYF.

The chain combines TRBV14 with TRBJ2-1; unclear D gene. Germline CDR1 SGHDN, CDR2 FVKESK. V shed 8 bases and J shed 0 bases, with 8 bases lying between them. The CDR3 has 13 residues. DNA for the CDR3: TGTGCCAGCGGCCTCAACTCCTACAATGAGCAGTTCTTC. It translates to CASGLNSYNEQFF. Full variable domain (missing parts from reference TRBV14 and TRBJ2-1): EAGVTQFPSHSVIEKGQTVTLRCDPISGHDNLYWYRRVMGKEIKFLLHFVKESKQDESGMPNNRFLAERTGGTYSTLKVQPAELEDSGVYFCASGLNSYNEQFFGPGTRLTVL.

This clone has just a few counts. The chain recombines TRBV5-1 with TRBJ2-7; D call uncertain. CDR1 and CDR2 from the germline V gene are SGHRS and YFSETQ. This CDR3 has 10 amino acids. Trimming shortened V by 4 bases and J by 3 bases, and 2 bases separated the two germline ends. The CDR3 coding sequence is TGCGCCAGCAGCAACTACGAGCAGTACGTC. Translation: CASSNYEQYV.

The chain is built from TRBV21-1 and TRBJ2-7; the table's TRBD1 call for D was not verified on the DNA. TRBV21-1 is annotated as a pseudogene. The CDR3 is 15 amino acids. CDR3 residues: CASREVYHRENEQYF. The CDR3 region has the DNA TGTGCCAGCAGGGAGGTTTACCACAGGGAGAACGAGCAGTACTTC.

The chain couples TRBV6-5 to TRBJ2-7; D is uncertain. Germline CDR1 reads MNHEY; CDR2 reads SVGAGI. CDR3 size: 12 residues. The V end was cut by 2 bases, the J end by 0 bases, with 2 bases between. CDR3 DNA sequence: TGTGCCAGCAGTTACAACTCCTACGAGCAGTACTTC. Protein: CASSYNSYEQYF.

In this sample, this clone turned up a few times. The rearrangement uses TRBV9 and TRBJ2-7, with TRBD2 as a possible D gene (5 bases). Trimming cost V 4 bases and J 2 bases, with 13 bases left between them. CDR1 is SGDLS and CDR2 is YYNGEE in the germline V gene. The CDR3 spans 14 residues. Written as DNA, the CDR3 is TGTGCCAGCAGCCTGCCGGGGATCCCCTACGAGCAGTACGTC. It is translated as CASSLPGIPYEQYV.

A few counts support this clone. This chain uses TRBV5-6 with TRBJ2-1; 9 nucleotides agree with TRBD2. This CDR3 is built from 15 residues. The junction had 7 bases not matched to a gene; V was cut back by 1 base and J by 8 bases. From germline, CDR1 is SGHDT and CDR2 YYEEEE. In DNA form, the CDR3 reads TGTGCCAGCAGCTTGTATAGCGGGAGTTTCCATGAGCAGTTCTTC. Residues: CASSLYSGSFHEQFF.

The chain is built from TRBV6-5 and TRBJ1-1; tentatively, D is TRBD1 (5 bases). Germline CDR1 is MNHEY and CDR2 is SVGAGI. Trimming took off 1 base at V and 2 bases at J, with 14 bases between the two ends. The CDR3 covers 16 residues. The CDR3 DNA reads TGTGCCAGCAGTTACTGGGACCCATCATTTAACACTGAAGCTTTCTTT. Translation gives CASSYWDPSFNTEAFF.

This clone has just a few counts. The chain combines TRBV9 with TRBJ2-3; D tentatively reads TRBD1 or TRBD2 (5 bases each). V lost 6 bases to trimming and J lost 4 bases, with 15 bases between them. CDR3 size: 14 residues. The germline gives CDR1 SGDLS, CDR2 YYNGEE. The CDR3 reads CASTEGLTADTQYF. The CDR3 region has the DNA TGTGCCAGCACCGAGGGGCTTACGGCAGATACGCAGTATTTT.